This TCR beta chain was found in a study of identical twins. The V end lost 1 base, the J end lost 4 bases, and 8 bases lay between the germline ends. The CDR3 has 14 residues. Germline-derived CDR1 and CDR2 are SGHTA and FQGNSA. MiXCR, run by TCRdb on the 5' RACE reads, gives a single entry per CDR3 protein. The table has 600,000 to 700,000 distinct CDR3 sequences, approximately 22% seen once. These data are also associated with another study on T cells expressing NK-cell markers. As that study records: HCMV specificity was not established for the expanded NKG2C+ T cell clones.

The chain is built from TRBV7-2 and TRBJ1-3, with unresolved D. The receptor comes from a woman between 18 and 29 years old in good health. Sequencing input: PBMCs. This CDR3 reads CASSLVIPGNTIYF. The CDR3 region has the DNA TGTGCCAGCAGCTTAGTAATCCCAGGAAACACCATATATTTT.